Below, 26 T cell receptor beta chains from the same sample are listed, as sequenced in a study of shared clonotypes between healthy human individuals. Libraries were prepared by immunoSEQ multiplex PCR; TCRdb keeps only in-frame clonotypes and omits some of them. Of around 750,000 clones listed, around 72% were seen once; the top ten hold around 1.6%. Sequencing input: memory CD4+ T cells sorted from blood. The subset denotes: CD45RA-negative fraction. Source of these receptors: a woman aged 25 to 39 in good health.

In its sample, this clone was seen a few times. In DNA form, the CDR3 reads TGTGCCAGCAGCCAGATTGCCGGCCGTGCAACTAATGAAAAACTGTTTTTT. Its translation: CASSQIAGRATNEKLFF. The gene calls are TRBV4-2 and TRBJ1-4; no definite D call. Germline CDR1 is LGHNA and CDR2 is YNFKEQ. The CDR3 contains 17 residues. V dropped 3 bases and J dropped 0 bases, with 14 bases sitting between them.

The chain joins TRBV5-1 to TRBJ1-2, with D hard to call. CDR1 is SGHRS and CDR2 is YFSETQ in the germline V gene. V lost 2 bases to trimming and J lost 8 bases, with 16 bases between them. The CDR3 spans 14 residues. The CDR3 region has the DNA TGCGCCAGCAGCTTAATCAAGGCCGAGGGAGGCTACACCTTC. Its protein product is CASSLIKAEGGYTF. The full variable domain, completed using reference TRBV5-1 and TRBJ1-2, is KAGVTQTPRYLIKTRGQQVTLSCSPISGHRSVSWYQQTPGQGLQFLFEYFSETQRNKGNFPGRFSGRQFSNSRSEMNVSTLELGDSALYLCASSLIKAEGGYTFGSGTRLTVV.

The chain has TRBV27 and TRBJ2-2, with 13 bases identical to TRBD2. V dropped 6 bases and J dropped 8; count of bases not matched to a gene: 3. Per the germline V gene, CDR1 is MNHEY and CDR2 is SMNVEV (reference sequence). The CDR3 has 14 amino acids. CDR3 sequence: CASRGTSGMGELFF. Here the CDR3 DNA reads TGTGCCAGCAGGGGGACTAGCGGGATGGGGGAGCTGTTTTTT.

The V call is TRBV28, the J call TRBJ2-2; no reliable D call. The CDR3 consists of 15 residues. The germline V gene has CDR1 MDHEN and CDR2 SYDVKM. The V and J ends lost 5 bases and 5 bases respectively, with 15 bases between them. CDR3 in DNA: TGTGCCAGCAGTCGAAACCTAGTCTCTACCGGGGAGCTGTTTTTT. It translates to CASSRNLVSTGELFF.

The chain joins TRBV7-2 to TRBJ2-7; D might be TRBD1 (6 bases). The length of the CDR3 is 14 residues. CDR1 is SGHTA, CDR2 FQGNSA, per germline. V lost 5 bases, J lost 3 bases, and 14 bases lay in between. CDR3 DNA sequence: TGTGCCAGCAGCCAGTGGACAGATGACTACGAGCAGTACTTC. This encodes CASSQWTDDYEQYF.

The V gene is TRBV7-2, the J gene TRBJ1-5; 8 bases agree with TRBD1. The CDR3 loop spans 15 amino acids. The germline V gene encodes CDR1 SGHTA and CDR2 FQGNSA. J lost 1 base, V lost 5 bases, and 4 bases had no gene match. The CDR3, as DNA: TGTGCCAGCAGCGCCGGGACAGGAAGCAATCAGCCCCAGCATTTT. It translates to CASSAGTGSNQPQHF.

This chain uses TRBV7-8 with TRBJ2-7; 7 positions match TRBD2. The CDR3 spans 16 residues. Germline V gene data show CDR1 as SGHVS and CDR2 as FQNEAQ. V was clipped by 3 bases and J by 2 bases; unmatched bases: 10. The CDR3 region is CASSFPQRDATYEQYF. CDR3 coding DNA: TGTGCCAGCAGCTTCCCTCAGCGGGACGCCACCTACGAGCAGTACTTC.

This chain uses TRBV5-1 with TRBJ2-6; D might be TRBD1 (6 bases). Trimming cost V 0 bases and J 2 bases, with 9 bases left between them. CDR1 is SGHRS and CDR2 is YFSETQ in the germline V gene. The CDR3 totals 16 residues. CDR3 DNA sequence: TGCGCCAGCAGCTTGGAAGGGGGTCCTGGGGCCAACGTCCTGACTTTC. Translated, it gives CASSLEGGPGANVLTF. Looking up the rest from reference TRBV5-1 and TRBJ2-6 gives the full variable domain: KAGVTQTPRYLIKTRGQQVTLSCSPISGHRSVSWYQQTPGQGLQFLFEYFSETQRNKGNFPGRFSGRQFSNSRSEMNVSTLELGDSALYLCASSLEGGPGANVLTFGAGSRLTVL.

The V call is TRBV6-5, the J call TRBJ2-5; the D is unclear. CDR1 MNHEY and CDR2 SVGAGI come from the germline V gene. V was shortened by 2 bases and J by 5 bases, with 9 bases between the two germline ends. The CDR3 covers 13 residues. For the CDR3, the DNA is TGTGCCAGCAGTTACCGGCCGCGGGAGACCCAGTACTTC. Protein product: CASSYRPRETQYF.

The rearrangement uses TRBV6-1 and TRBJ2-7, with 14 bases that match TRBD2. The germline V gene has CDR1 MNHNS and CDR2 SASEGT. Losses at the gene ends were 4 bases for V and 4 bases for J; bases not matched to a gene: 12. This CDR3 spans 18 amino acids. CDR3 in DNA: TGTGCCAGCAGTGCCCGACTGGGACTAGCGGGGGACTTATACGAGCAGTACTTC. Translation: CASSARLGLAGDLYEQYF.

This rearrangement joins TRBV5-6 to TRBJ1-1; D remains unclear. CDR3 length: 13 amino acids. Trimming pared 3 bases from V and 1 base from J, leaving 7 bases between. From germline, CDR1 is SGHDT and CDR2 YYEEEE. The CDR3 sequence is CASSSQWNTEAFF. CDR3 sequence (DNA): TGTGCCAGCAGCTCCCAATGGAACACTGAAGCTTTCTTT.

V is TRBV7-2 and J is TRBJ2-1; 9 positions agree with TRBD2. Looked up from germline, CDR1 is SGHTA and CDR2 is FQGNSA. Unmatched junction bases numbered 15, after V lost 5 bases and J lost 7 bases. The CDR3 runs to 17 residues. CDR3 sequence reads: CASSPRDLAGGLNEQFF. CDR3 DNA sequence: TGTGCCAGCAGCCCTCGGGATTTGGCGGGAGGGCTGAATGAGCAGTTCTTC. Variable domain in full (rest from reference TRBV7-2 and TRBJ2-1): GAGVSQSPSNKVTEKGKDVELRCDPISGHTALYWYRQSLGQGLEFLIYFQGNSAPDKSGLPSDRFSAERTGGSVSTLTIQRTQQEDSAVYLCASSPRDLAGGLNEQFFGPGTRLTVL.

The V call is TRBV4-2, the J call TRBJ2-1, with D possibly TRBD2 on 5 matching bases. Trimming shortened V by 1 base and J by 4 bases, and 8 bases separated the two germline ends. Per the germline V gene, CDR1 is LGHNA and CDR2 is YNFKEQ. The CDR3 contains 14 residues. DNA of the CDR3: TGTGCCAGCAGCCAAGGACTAACTTACAATGAGCAGTTCTTC. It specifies CASSQGLTYNEQFF.

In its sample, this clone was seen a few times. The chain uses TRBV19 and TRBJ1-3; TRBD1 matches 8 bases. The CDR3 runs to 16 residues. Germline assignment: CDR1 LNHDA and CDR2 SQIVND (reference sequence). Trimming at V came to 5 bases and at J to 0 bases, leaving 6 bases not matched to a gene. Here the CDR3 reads CASSAGQAYSGNTIYF. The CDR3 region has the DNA TGTGCCAGTAGTGCGGGACAGGCCTACTCTGGAAACACCATATATTTT.

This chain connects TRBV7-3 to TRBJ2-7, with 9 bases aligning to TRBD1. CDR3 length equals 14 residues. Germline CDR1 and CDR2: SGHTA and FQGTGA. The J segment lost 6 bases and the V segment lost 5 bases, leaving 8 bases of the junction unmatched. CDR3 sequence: CASSRGQGDGEQYF. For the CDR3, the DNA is TGTGCCAGCAGCCGGGGACAGGGTGATGGCGAGCAGTACTTC.

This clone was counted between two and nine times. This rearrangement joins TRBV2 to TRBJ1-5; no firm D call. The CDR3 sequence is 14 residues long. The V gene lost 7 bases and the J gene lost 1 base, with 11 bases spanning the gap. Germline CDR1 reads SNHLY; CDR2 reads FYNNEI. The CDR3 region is CASTRQQSNQPQHF. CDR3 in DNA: TGTGCCAGCACACGCCAGCAAAGCAATCAGCCCCAGCATTTT. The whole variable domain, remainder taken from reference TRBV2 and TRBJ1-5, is EPEVTQTPSHQVTQMGQEVILRCVPISNHLYFYWYRQILGQKVEFLVSFYNNEISEKSEIFDDQFSVERPDGSNFTLKIRSTKLEDSAMYFCASTRQQSNQPQHFGDGTRLSIL.

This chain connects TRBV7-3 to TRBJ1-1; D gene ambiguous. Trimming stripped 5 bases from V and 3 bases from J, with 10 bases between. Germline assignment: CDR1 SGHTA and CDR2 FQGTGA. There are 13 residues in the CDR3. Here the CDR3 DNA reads TGTGCCAGCAGCCTCATGACGGACACTGAAGCTTTCTTT. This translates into CASSLMTDTEAFF.

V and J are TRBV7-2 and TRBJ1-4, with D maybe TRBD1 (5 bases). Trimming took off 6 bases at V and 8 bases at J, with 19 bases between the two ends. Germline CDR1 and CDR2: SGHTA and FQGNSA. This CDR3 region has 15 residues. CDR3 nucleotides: TGTGCCAGCAGACTAGGGTGGCAGGGTAACGAAAAACTGTTTTTT. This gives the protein CASRLGWQGNEKLFF.

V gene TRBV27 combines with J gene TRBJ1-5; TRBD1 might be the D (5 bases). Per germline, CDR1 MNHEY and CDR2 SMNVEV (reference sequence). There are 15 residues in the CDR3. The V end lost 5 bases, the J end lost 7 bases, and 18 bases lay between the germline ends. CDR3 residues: CASSTNLGVGQPQHF. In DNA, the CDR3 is TGTGCCAGCAGTACCAATTTAGGGGTCGGGCAGCCCCAGCATTTT.

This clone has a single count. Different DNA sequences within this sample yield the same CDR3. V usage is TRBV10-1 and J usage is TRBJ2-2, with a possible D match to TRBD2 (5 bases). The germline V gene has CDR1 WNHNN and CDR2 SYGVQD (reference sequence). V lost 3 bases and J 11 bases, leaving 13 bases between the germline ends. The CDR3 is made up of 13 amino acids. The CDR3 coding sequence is TGCGCCAGCAGTGAATCGGGTACGGGAGAGCTGTTTTTT. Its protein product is CASSESGTGELFF.

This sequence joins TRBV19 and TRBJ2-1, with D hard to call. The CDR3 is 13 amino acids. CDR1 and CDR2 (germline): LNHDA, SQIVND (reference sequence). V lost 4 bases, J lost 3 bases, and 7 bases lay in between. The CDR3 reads CASSKWDYNEQFF. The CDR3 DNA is TGTGCCAGTAGTAAGTGGGACTACAATGAGCAGTTCTTC. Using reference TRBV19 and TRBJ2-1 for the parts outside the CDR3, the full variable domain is DGGITQSPKYLFRKEGQNVTLSCEQNLNHDAMYWYRQDPGQGLRLIYYSQIVNDFQKGDIAEGYSVSREKKESFPLTVTSAQKNPTAFYLCASSKWDYNEQFFGPGTRLTVL.

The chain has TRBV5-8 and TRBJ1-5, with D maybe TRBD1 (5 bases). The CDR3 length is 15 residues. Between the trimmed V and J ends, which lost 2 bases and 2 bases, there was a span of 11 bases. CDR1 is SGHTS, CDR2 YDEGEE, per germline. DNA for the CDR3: TGTGCCAGCAGCTTTGATTGGGGCGGCAATCAGCCCCAGCATTTT. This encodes CASSFDWGGNQPQHF.

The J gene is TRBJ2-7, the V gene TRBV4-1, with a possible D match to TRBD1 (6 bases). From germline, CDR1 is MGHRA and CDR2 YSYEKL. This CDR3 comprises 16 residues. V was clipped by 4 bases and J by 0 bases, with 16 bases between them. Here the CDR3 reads CASSPNQGIFSYEQYF. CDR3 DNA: TGCGCCAGCAGCCCGAATCAGGGGATCTTCTCCTACGAGCAGTACTTC.

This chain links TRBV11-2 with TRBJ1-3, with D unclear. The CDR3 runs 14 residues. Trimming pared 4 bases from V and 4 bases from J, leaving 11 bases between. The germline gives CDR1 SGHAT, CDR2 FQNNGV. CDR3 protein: CASSSPAMGNTIYF. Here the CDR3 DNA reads TGTGCCAGCAGCTCCCCTGCGATGGGAAACACCATATATTTT.

CDR3 nucleotides: TGTGCCAGCAGCACAGGGACAGGGAACTACGAGCAGTACTTC. It codes for CASSTGTGNYEQYF. V and J are TRBV7-3 and TRBJ2-7; 9 bases map to TRBD1. V trimming: 5 bases; J trimming: 3 bases; junction bases outside the gene matches: 5. The CDR3 is 14 residues long. CDR1 SGHTA and CDR2 FQGTGA come from the germline V gene.

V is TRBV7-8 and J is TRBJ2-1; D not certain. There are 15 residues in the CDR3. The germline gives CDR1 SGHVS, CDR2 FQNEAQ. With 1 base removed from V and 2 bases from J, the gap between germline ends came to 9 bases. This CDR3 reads CASSLGGGPYNEQFF. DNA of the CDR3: TGTGCCAGCAGCTTAGGCGGCGGTCCCTACAATGAGCAGTTCTTC.